Described below is a single T cell receptor beta chain sequence and its context. As yet, its antigen is unknown. V shed 1 base and J shed 5 bases, with 2 bases lying between them. The CDR3 covers 11 residues. The germline gives CDR1 SNHLY, CDR2 FYNNEI. The source of the sample is a study of a mutant IDH1 vaccine in newly diagnosed glioma. Time point denoted: week 5, during vaccination. Vaccination comprised doses that each held 300 ug of mutant IDH1 20-mer peptide, plus topical imiquimod. The assay was immunoSEQ multiplex PCR, and TCRdb's table has in-frame clones only and misses some. Of tens of thousands of clones in the sample, around four fifths are singletons; the top ten hold approximately 5.2%.

The V and J genes are TRBV2 and TRBJ2-5; unclear D gene. The sequence derives from a man aged 50 to 60 with glioma. Source: PBMCs, taken from a glioma patient whose treatment included an IDH1 peptide vaccine. The CDR3 loop is CASSEGETQYF. The CDR3 DNA follows: TGTGCCAGCAGTGAAGGGGAGACCCAGTACTTC.